There are a few counts of the clone carrying this T cell receptor beta chain. Antigen specificity is unknown. This entry belongs to a study of response to subunit inactivated influenza vaccine. TCRdb fed the RT-PCR reads into MiXCR, producing one record per CDR3 protein. This sample carries hundreds of thousands of distinct CDR3 sequences, approximately 15% of them seen once, and the ten largest clones take less than 4%. In germline, CDR1 is MNHEY, CDR2 SVGAGI. The CDR3 totals 15 residues. V was pared by 0 bases and J by 3 bases, with 4 bases of the junction left unmatched. Points from the study as a whole: Each seasonal flu vaccination may recruit only limited new T cells, authors suggested.

The chain links TRBV6-5 to TRBJ2-7; 8 nucleotides line up with TRBD2. The source is a man aged 50 to 75 who received an inactivated influenza vaccine. The material sequenced was CD4+ T cells sorted from PBMCs, taken approximately 25 months after vaccination. CDR3 bases: TGTGCCAGCAGTTACTCACTAGCGGTCCACTACGAGCAGTACTTC. Its translation is CASSYSLAVHYEQYF.